The T cell receptor (beta chain) under discussion was sequenced for a study of T-cell reconstitution after alpha-beta-depleted transplantation in children. Germline loops: CDR1 MNHEY, CDR2 SMNVEV (reference sequence). The CDR3 consists of 14 residues. V was shortened by 6 bases and J by 2 bases, with 13 bases between the two germline ends. A few counts support this clonotype. Its antigen remains unidentified. Overall study results and limits: Alpha-beta T cells present about two months after transplant were reported to originate from several hundred expanded graft clones. Some patients' high day-60 TCRbeta diversity was attributed to recipient cells surviving conditioning.

Unique molecular identifiers featured in how the TCRbeta library was prepared. From the PCR reads, TCRdb called clonotypes with MiXCR, one entry per CDR3 protein. The sample holds 500,000 to 650,000 distinct CDR3 sequences; about an eighth are singletons and the top ten take about 15%. Source: PBMCs, mostly from graft donor cells, taken 180 days after TCRalphabeta/CD19-depleted stem cell transplant. The V call is TRBV27, the J call TRBJ1-2; D might be TRBD1 (5 bases). The sequence was obtained from a female patient between 2 and 15 years old who had a stem cell transplant for aplastic anemia, so the T cells may come from the graft donor. CDR3 sequence reads: CASSLNRGNYGYTF. In DNA form, the CDR3 reads TGTGCCAGCAGCCTCAACCGGGGGAACTATGGCTACACCTTC.